These 26 T cell receptor beta chains were sequenced from one sample in a study of T cells in Graves' hyperthyroidism and ophthalmopathy. Using RNA transcripts as the source, TCR beta CDR3 regions were amplified. RT-PCR in the first round (using the HTBI primer set) targeted the TCR CDR3. TCRdb reprocessed the multiplex PCR reads with MiXCR, giving one entry per CDR3 protein. The table records 500,000 to 750,000 distinct CDR3 sequences, about 43% of them present only once. The sample consisted of peripheral blood or thyroid tissue (not recorded which). All receptors derive from a young woman with Graves' hyperthyroidism.

As concerns this clonotype: One end of the junction fails to match germline, which may point to a read error. The chain combines TRBV5-1 with TRBJ1-2; D is uncertain. The germline V gene encodes CDR1 SGHRS and CDR2 YFSETQ. This CDR3 region has 13 residues. DNA of the CDR3: TGTGCCAGCAGCGGGGTGGCGGATTATGGCTACACCTTC. Translated: CASSGVADYGYTF.

Only a few counts were recorded for this clonotype. CDR3 protein: CSVGQGGYTF. CDR3 in DNA: TGCAGCGTGGGACAGGGTGGCTACACCTTC. The chain links TRBV29-1 to TRBJ1-2; 9 nucleotides line up with TRBD1. CDR3 length: 10 amino acids. The germline CDR1 and CDR2 sequences are SQVTM and ANQGSEA. J gave up 7 bases and V 6 bases, and 0 bases lay outside the gene matches.

This clonotype occurred many times. V and J are TRBV20-1 and TRBJ2-7; D is unresolved. Trimming left V 3 bases short and J 2 bases short, with 14 bases between. Germline V CDR1 and CDR2: DFQATT, SNEGSKA (reference sequence). The CDR3 runs to 14 residues. CDR3 sequence reads: CSARVPSGAYEQYF. The CDR3, as DNA: TGCAGTGCTAGGGTTCCCTCTGGGGCCTACGAGCAGTACTTC.

A remark on this clonotype: A much larger clone lies a single base off, so this may be a read error. V and J are TRBV24-1 and TRBJ1-2, with a possible D match to TRBD1 (6 bases). The germline gives CDR1 KGHDR, CDR2 SFDVKD. This CDR3 is built from 14 residues. CDR3 nucleotides: TGTGCCGCCAGTGTTACAGGGAGGCTCTCTGGCTACACCTTC. This sequence encodes CAASVTGRLSGYTF.

This clonotype was seen only once. The chain recombines TRBV11-1 with TRBJ2-7, with 8 positions matching TRBD1. V shed 5 bases, J shed 1 base, and the junction held 10 bases outside the gene matches. This CDR3 comprises 16 residues. The germline CDR1 and CDR2 sequences are SGHAT and FQDESV (reference sequence). The CDR3, as DNA: TGTGCCAGCAGCGCAGCTCCGGGACAGGATTCCTACGAGCAGTACTTC. Protein product: CASSAAPGQDSYEQYF.

This sequence joins TRBV25-1 and TRBJ1-1; 8 nucleotides match TRBD1. The junction had 8 bases not matched to a gene; V was cut back by 8 bases and J by 6 bases. Germline CDR1 MGHDK, CDR2 SYGVNS. CDR3 length: 13 amino acids. The chain's CDR3 is CASQDGTGAEAFF. The CDR3 DNA reads TGTGCCAGCCAAGACGGGACAGGCGCTGAAGCTTTCTTT. Full variable domain (rest looked up from reference TRBV25-1 and TRBJ1-1): EADIYQTPRYLVIGTGKKITLECSQTMGHDKMYWYQQDPGMELHLIHYSYGVNSTEKGDLSSESTVSRIRTEHFPLTLESARPSHTSQYLCASQDGTGAEAFFGQGTRLTVV.

The V call is TRBV20-1, the J call TRBJ1-2; 8 bases align to TRBD1. The germline CDR1 and CDR2 sequences are DFQATT and SNEGSKA (reference sequence). The CDR3 has 15 residues. V shed 5 bases, J shed 8 bases, and the junction held 16 bases outside the gene matches. CDR3 residues: CSALGTGSMSGGYTF. The CDR3 region has the DNA TGCAGTGCTCTCGGGACAGGTTCTATGTCCGGGGGCTACACCTTC.

The genes are TRBV29-1 and TRBJ1-2, with D tentatively TRBD1 (6 bases). Trimming took off 6 bases at V and 8 bases at J, with 16 bases between the two ends. CDR1 and CDR2 (germline): SQVTM, ANQGSEA. The CDR3 loop spans 12 amino acids. The CDR3 region has the DNA TGCAGCGTGGGGGGGGCAGGGGACGGCTACACCTTC. As protein: CSVGGAGDGYTF.

The table lists this clonotype with many counts. The chain has TRBV2 and TRBJ2-2; TRBD2 agrees at 11 bases. Looked up from germline, CDR1 is SNHLY and CDR2 is FYNNEI. V dropped 4 bases and J dropped 7; count of bases not matched to a gene: 5. This CDR3 has 15 amino acids. Written as DNA, the CDR3 is TGTGCCAGCAGTGGAGGGACTAGCGGCGGCGGGGAGCTGTTTTTT. It is translated as CASSGGTSGGGELFF.

The chain combines TRBV20-1 with TRBJ2-7, with D possibly being TRBD2 (5 bases). The CDR3 consists of 15 residues. V dropped 3 bases and J dropped 4 bases, with 19 bases sitting between them. The V gene's germline CDR1 is DFQATT and CDR2 SNEGSKA (reference sequence). This chain's CDR3 is CSARVGLGRAYEQYF. CDR3 coding DNA: TGCAGTGCTAGGGTCGGACTGGGCAGAGCTTACGAGCAGTACTTC.

Concerning this clonotype itself: Given the absence of the conserved phenylalanine or tryptophan at the CDR3 end, a read error is likely. The chain combines TRBV6-1 with TRBJ2-7; 11 bases are shared with TRBD2. V shed 8 bases, J shed 6 bases, and the junction held 6 bases outside the gene matches. The CDR3 contains 13 residues. Germline-derived CDR1 and CDR2 are MNHNS and SASEGT. The CDR3 reads CASGGLAVGEQYL. Written as DNA, the CDR3 is TGTGCCAGCGGGGGACTAGCGGTGGGCGAGCAGTACCTC.

This chain joins TRBV12-3 or TRBV12-4 and TRBJ1-1; D is unclear. The CDR3 is made up of 13 amino acids. Trimming removed 3 bases from V and 11 bases from J, with 16 bases in between. DNA of the CDR3: TGTGCCAGCAGTTTGGGTTTGGTGGCCGCGGCTTTCTTT. Amino acid sequence: CASSLGLVAAAFF.

V is TRBV20-1 and J is TRBJ2-5; D is undetermined. Trimming took off 6 bases at V and 5 bases at J, with 16 bases between the two ends. Looked up from germline, CDR1 is DFQATT and CDR2 is SNEGSKA (reference sequence). This CDR3 has 13 amino acids. CDR3 sequence reads: CSALNELVETQYF. CDR3 coding DNA: TGCAGTGCCCTAAACGAGTTGGTGGAGACCCAGTACTTC.

This clonotype occurred many times. CDR3 region: CASSDRQVSNPKETQYF. The CDR3 coding sequence is TGTGCCAGCAGCGACAGACAGGTCTCTAATCCCAAAGAGACCCAGTACTTC. J is TRBJ2-5 and V is TRBV7-8; weak D call: TRBD1 (6 bases). The CDR3 runs to 17 residues. V shed 5 bases and J shed 3 bases, with 22 bases lying between them. Germline lookup yields CDR1 SGHVS and CDR2 FQNEAQ.

The V and J genes are TRBV6-2 or TRBV6-3 and TRBJ1-5; D not resolved. The V end was cut by 4 bases, the J end by 0 bases, with 16 bases between. The CDR3 has 17 amino acids. Germline values: CDR1 MNHEY, CDR2 SVGEGT. Here the CDR3 DNA reads TGTGCCAGCAGTTTCCTTTACCGGGAAAATAGCAATCAGCCCCAGCATTTT. Translating it yields CASSFLYRENSNQPQHF.

This clonotype was seen at least ten times. In DNA form, the CDR3 reads TGTGCCACCAGTGGGGGGAGGGGGAAGGTCACTGAAGCTTTCTTT. This sequence encodes CATSGGRGKVTEAFF. V usage is TRBV24-1 and J usage is TRBJ1-1, with D possibly TRBD1 on 6 matching bases. V dropped 5 bases and J dropped 4 bases, with 16 bases sitting between them. The CDR3 has 15 residues. Germline V gives CDR1 KGHDR, CDR2 SFDVKD.

There are many counts of this clonotype. This chain uses TRBV12-3 or TRBV12-4 with TRBJ2-7, with 7 bases identical to TRBD2. V gave up 4 bases and J gave up 4 bases; unmatched junction bases: 10. The CDR3 has 15 residues. CDR3 loop: CASSWTGGTTYEQYF. The DNA for the CDR3 is TGTGCCAGCAGTTGGACCGGGGGGACTACGTACGAGCAGTACTTC.

This clonotype was seen more than once but under ten times. This chain uses TRBV12-3 or TRBV12-4 with TRBJ2-5, with 7 nucleotides matching TRBD2. V lost 5 bases, J lost 8 bases, and 11 bases stayed unmatched. There are 14 residues in the CDR3. The CDR3 loop is CASSLPGSGQTQYF. CDR3 in DNA: TGTGCCAGCAGTCTACCTGGTAGCGGGCAAACCCAGTACTTC.

This clonotype occurred many times. The chain couples TRBV4-1 to TRBJ1-3; D gene unclear. This CDR3 has 13 amino acids. Germline loops: CDR1 MGHRA, CDR2 YSYEKL. Trimming cost V 4 bases and J 4 bases, with 8 bases left between them. CDR3 protein: CASSPPRGNTIYF. CDR3 DNA: TGCGCCAGCAGCCCGCCGCGAGGAAACACCATATATTTT.

In this sample, this clonotype turned up many times. This chain uses TRBV10-3 with TRBJ2-5, with 10 bases lining up with TRBD2. The germline V gene has CDR1 ENHRY and CDR2 SYGVKD. The CDR3 is made up of 16 amino acids. V shed 0 bases and J 5 bases; nucleotides not matched to a gene: 6. CDR3 amino acids: CAISESEREGRETQYF. The DNA of the CDR3 is TGTGCCATCAGTGAGTCGGAGCGGGAGGGCCGGGAGACCCAGTACTTC.

This chain connects TRBV5-1 to TRBJ2-5, with TRBD1 matching 7 bases. The J call may be incorrect, as the DNA end agrees better with TRBJ2-7. The CDR3 has 14 residues. Germline CDR1 is SGHRS and CDR2 is YFSETQ. For the CDR3, the DNA is TGCGCCAGCAGCTTCGCGACAGGGAGCTACGAGCAGTACTTC. Its translation is CASSFATGSYEQYF.

This clonotype has ten or more counts. The CDR3 is CASSLAVMSTGELFF. DNA of the CDR3: TGTGCCAGCAGCTTAGCCGTGATGAGCACCGGGGAGCTGTTTTTT. The chain has TRBV7-9 and TRBJ2-2; D is unclear. The CDR3 consists of 15 residues. CDR1 SEHNR and CDR2 FQNEAQ come from the germline V gene (reference sequence). V gave up 0 bases and J gave up 4 bases, with 9 bases separating them.

CDR3 amino acids: CASSFPPRANEQFF. In nucleotides, the CDR3 is TGTGCCAGCAGTTTTCCCCCGAGGGCGAATGAGCAGTTCTTC. V usage is TRBV12-3 or TRBV12-4 and J usage is TRBJ2-7; D is perhaps TRBD2 (5 bases). The J call may be mistaken, given a closer DNA end match to TRBJ2-1. The CDR3 has 14 residues.

The J gene is TRBJ1-5, the V gene TRBV10-3; 7 positions agree with TRBD1. Per germline, CDR1 ENHRY and CDR2 SYGVKD. Trimming took 0 bases from V and 14 from J; bases not matched to a gene: 7. This CDR3 is built from 13 residues. The CDR3: CAISESGTAYEHF. The CDR3 DNA follows: TGTGCCATCAGTGAGTCCGGGACAGCCTACGAGCATTTT.

The J gene is TRBJ2-7, the V gene TRBV24-1, with 9 bases aligning to TRBD2. Germline loops: CDR1 KGHDR, CDR2 SFDVKD. The CDR3 runs 13 residues. The J segment lost 5 bases and the V segment lost 7 bases, leaving 5 bases of the junction unmatched. The CDR3 DNA sequence: TGTGCCACCAGCCTTAGCGGGAGTGACGAGCAGTACTTC. As protein: CATSLSGSDEQYF.

This clonotype came up many times. V is TRBV14 and J is TRBJ2-5; 9 nucleotides line up with TRBD2. CDR1 and CDR2 (germline): SGHDN, FVKESK. V shed 1 base, J shed 4 bases, and the junction held 4 bases outside the gene matches. This CDR3 comprises 15 residues. The CDR3 bases are TGTGCCAGCAGCCAAGTTGGACTAGCGAGAGAGACCCAGTACTTC. Residues: CASSQVGLARETQYF.